The clone carrying this T cell receptor (beta chain) occurred a few times. The CDR3 totals 13 residues. The V end was cut by 2 bases, the J end by 5 bases, with 8 bases between. The germline CDR1 and CDR2 sequences are SGHRS and YFSETQ. This record comes from a study of blood T cell repertoires in COVID-19. Study-wide background: Sample material is recorded as cDNA or gDNA derived from T cells, B-cell-depleted T cells, or PBMCs.

Clones were sequenced by immunoSEQ multiplex PCR, and TCRdb holds only the in-frame ones, with some missing. The sample holds fewer than 250,000 clones; 65% to 85% are singletons and the top ten take roughly 2.9%. The TCR was taken from a man in his forties or fifties with active or convalescent COVID-19. The chain is built from TRBV5-1 and TRBJ1-5; D is possibly TRBD1 (5 bases). Source material: peripheral blood. DNA of the CDR3: TGCGCCAGCAGCTTCGGGGGGGATCAGCCCCAGCATTTT. This encodes CASSFGGDQPQHF.